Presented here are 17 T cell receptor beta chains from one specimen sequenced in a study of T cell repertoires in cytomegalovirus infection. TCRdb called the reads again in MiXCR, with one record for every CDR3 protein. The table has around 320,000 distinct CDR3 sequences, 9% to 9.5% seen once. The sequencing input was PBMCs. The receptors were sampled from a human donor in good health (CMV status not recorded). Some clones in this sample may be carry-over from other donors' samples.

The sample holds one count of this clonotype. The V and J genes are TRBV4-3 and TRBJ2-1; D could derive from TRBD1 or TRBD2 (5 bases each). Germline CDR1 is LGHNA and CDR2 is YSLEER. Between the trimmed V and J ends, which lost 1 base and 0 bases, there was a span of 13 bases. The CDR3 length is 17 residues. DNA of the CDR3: TGCGCCAGCAGCCAAGGTCATGGGGGTACCTCCTACAATGAGCAGTTCTTC. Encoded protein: CASSQGHGGTSYNEQFF.

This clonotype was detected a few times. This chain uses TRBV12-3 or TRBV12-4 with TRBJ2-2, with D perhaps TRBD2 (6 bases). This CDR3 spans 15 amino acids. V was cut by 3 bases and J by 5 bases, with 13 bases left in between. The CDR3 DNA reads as TGTGCCAGCAGTTTCCACGGGACTGGAACCGGGGAGCTGTTTTTT. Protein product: CASSFHGTGTGELFF.

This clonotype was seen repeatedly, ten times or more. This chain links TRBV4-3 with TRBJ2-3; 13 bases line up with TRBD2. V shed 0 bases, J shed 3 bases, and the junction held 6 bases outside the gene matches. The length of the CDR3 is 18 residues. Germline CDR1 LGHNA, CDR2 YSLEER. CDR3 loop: CASSQEPTSGRLTDTQYF. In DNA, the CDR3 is TGCGCCAGCAGCCAAGAGCCGACTAGCGGGAGGTTGACAGATACGCAGTATTTT.

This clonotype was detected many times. CDR3 coding DNA: TGTGCCAGCAGTAGACTAGCGGGAGTGTCGCAGGGAAATGAGCAGTTCTTC. Translation: CASSRLAGVSQGNEQFF. This sequence joins TRBV6-2 or TRBV6-3 and TRBJ2-1; 12 positions agree with TRBD2. The V segment lost 5 bases and the J segment 7 bases; nucleotides outside the gene matches: 12. This CDR3 is 17 amino acids long. Germline V CDR1 and CDR2: MNHEY, SVGEGT.

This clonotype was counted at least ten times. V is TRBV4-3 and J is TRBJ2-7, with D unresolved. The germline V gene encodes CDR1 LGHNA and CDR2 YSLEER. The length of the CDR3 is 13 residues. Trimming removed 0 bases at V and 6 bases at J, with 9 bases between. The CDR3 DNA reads TGCGCCAGCAGCCAAGACCTAGGGCGCGAGCAGTACTTC. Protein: CASSQDLGREQYF.

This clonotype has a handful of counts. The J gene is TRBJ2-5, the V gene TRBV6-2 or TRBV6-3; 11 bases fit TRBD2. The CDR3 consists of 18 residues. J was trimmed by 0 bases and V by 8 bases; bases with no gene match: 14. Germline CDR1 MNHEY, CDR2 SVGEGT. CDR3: CASWRTSGQKEYQETQYF. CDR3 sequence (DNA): TGTGCCAGCTGGCGGACTAGCGGGCAAAAGGAGTACCAAGAGACCCAGTACTTC.

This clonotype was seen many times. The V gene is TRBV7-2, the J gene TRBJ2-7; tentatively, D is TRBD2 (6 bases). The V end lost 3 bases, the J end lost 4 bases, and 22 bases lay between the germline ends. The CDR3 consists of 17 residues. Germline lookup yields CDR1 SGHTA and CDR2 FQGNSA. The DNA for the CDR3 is TGTGCCAGCAGCTTGAAGGTCCAATGGGGCGGGGAGTACGAGCAGTACTTC. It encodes CASSLKVQWGGEYEQYF.

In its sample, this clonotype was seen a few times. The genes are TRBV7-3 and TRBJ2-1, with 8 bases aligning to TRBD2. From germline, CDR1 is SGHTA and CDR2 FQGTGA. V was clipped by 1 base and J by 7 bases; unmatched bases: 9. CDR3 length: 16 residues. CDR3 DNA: TGTGCCAGCAGCTTAAGGGCGGGAGGCCGCGGAAATGAGCAGTTCTTC. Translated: CASSLRAGGRGNEQFF. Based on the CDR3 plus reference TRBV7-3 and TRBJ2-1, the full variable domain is GAGVSQTPSNKVTEKGKYVELRCDPISGHTALYWYRQSLGQGPEFLIYFQGTGAADDSGLPNDRFFAVRPEGSVSTLKIQRTERGDSAVYLCASSLRAGGRGNEQFFGPGTRLTVL.

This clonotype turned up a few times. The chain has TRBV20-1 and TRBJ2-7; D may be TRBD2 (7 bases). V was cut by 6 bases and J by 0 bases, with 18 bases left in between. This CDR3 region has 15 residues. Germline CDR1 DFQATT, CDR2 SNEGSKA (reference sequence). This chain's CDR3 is CSAGQRGVNSYEQYF. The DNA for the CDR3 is TGCAGTGCGGGACAACGGGGGGTGAACTCCTACGAGCAGTACTTC.

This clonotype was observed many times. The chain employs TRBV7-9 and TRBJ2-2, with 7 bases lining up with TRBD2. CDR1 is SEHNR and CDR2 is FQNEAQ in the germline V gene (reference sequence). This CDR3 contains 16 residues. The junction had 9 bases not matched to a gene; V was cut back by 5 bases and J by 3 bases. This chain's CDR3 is CASSPPGGGDTGELFF. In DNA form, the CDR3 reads TGTGCCAGCAGCCCCCCCGGGGGAGGGGACACCGGGGAGCTGTTTTTT.

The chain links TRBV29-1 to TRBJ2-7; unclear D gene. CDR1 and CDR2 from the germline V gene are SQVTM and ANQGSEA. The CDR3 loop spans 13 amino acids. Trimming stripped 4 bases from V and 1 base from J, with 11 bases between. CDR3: CSVVTSSSYEQYF. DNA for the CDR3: TGCAGCGTTGTCACCTCGTCTTCCTACGAGCAGTACTTC.

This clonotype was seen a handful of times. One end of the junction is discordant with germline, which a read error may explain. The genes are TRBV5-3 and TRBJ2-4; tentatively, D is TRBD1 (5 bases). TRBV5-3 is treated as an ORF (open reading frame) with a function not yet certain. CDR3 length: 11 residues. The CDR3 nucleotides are TGTGCCAGCAGCTTTTATCGAACAGGGTACTTC. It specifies CASSFYRTGYF.

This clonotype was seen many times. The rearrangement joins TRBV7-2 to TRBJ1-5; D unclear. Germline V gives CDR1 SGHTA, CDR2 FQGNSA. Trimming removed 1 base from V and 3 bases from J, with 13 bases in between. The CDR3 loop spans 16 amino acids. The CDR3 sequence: CASSLVSGEANQPQHF. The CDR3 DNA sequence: TGTGCCAGCAGCTTAGTCTCCGGGGAAGCCAATCAGCCCCAGCATTTT.

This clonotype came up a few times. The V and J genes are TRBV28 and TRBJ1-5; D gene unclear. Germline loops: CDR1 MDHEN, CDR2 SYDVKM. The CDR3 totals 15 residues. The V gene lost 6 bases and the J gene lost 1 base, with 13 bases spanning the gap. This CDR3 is CASRAGSISNQPQHF. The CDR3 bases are TGTGCCAGCAGGGCAGGTTCCATCAGCAATCAGCCCCAGCATTTT.

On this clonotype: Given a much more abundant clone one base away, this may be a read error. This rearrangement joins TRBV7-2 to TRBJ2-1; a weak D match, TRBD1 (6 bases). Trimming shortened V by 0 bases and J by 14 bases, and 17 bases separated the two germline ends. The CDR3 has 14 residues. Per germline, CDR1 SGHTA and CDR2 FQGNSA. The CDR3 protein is CASSLAGQGEEKFF. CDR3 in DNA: TGTGCCAGCAGCTTAGCGGGACAAGGAGAAGAGAAGTTCTTC.

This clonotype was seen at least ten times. CDR3 sequence reads: CASSTHSQVRNTEAFF. In nucleotides, the CDR3 is TGTGCCAGCAGCACCCATTCCCAGGTTCGGAACACTGAAGCTTTCTTT. This chain links TRBV7-2 with TRBJ1-1; no definite D call. The germline V gene encodes CDR1 SGHTA and CDR2 FQGNSA. V was shortened by 5 bases and J by 1 base, with 17 bases between the two germline ends. The CDR3 spans 16 residues.

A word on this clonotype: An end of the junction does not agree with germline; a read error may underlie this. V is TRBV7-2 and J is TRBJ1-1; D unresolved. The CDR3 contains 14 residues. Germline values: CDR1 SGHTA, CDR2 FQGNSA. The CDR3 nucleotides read TGTGCCAACAGCTTAGTATCGGTGAACACTGAAGCTTTCTTT. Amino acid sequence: CANSLVSVNTEAFF.